This T cell receptor (beta chain) was obtained from a study of beta chain features in type 1 diabetes. Study-wide points: Since sequencing was performed on cDNA, cells with high TCR expression could be over-represented. Amplification by PCR could prefer shorter templates, with the same effect in patients and controls.

This clone was seen a handful of times. The antigen remains undetermined. All of the isolated RNA was reverse transcribed, so expressed TCRB transcripts were sequenced. The data were produced by immunoSEQ multiplex PCR, yet TCRdb's version contains in-frame clones alone and is incomplete. The sample has 350,000 to 450,000 clones, over 11% seen once. Only one heparinised blood draw was taken per donor, and its volume averaged approximately 120 mL. This receptor was obtained from a man aged 25-45 years in good health. The sample consisted of naive CD4+ T cells from blood.

CDR3 nucleotide sequence: TGTGCCAGCAGCTTAAGACAGGTCACAGATACGCAGTATTTT. Amino acid sequence: CASSLRQVTDTQYF. The J gene is TRBJ2-3, the V gene TRBV7-2, with D possibly matching TRBD1 (6 bases). The CDR3 spans 14 residues. Trimming took 2 bases from V and 2 from J, leaving 8 bases between them. Germline V gene sequence: CDR1 SGHTA, CDR2 FQGNSA.